This record looks at one T cell receptor (beta chain) sequence and its context. The specificity of this receptor is unknown. No base qualities exist here, and no much larger clone lies one base off it. Spanning cysteine to phenylalanine, the CDR3 consists of 15 amino acids. The read is trimmed to its CDR3 DNA, 45 bases read in frame from base 1. The V end gives up 8 bases and the J end 4 bases, leaving 9 bases in the junction not matched to a gene. CDR1 and CDR2 are read off the germline V gene as SGHTA and FQGNSA. Collaborating institutions collected whole blood in K2EDTA tubes following their own protocols. Collaborator samples were shipped for TCRbeta analysis as frozen whole blood, isolated PBMCs, or DNA extracted from either sample type. The source of the sample is a study of blood T cell repertoires in COVID-19 (TCRdb year 2020). For the wider study: Collaborator samples came from the United States, Italy and Spain and covered acute and convalescent phases of COVID-19. The prospective study material was composed of cDNA or gDNA derived from T cells, B-cell-depleted T cells, or PBMCs. Where HLA class I and class II types were available, the types were taken from metadata supplied by the sample provider, not from assay-based typing. The repertoires were made available in a free public database intended to serve as a resource for research on the immune response to SARS-CoV-2. The samples were drawn from the first 160 participants of the ongoing ImmuneRACE study and from 1,254 subjects provided by 6 global collaborators. Nearly every sample came with metadata listing a de-identified subject ID, COVID-19 status, age in years and sex. The dataset comprised deeply sampled blood TCRbeta repertoires from subjects exposed to, actively infected with, or recovered from COVID-19.

TCRbeta CDR3 regions were amplified from genomic DNA by means of the immunoSEQ Assay, a bias-controlled multiplex PCR. In the original analysis: Nucleated cell counts per sample were estimated from amplification of reference gene primers within the assay. To quantify the absolute abundance of each unique TCRbeta CDR3 rearrangement, sequence reads were collapsed and filtered. For each sample, productive Simpson clonality was calculated by taking the square root of Simpson's diversity index across productive rearrangements. Held by TCRdb, this immuneACCESS table contains in-frame sequences only and omits some clones. Under half of the omission traces to an unresolved V gene where checked; the cause of the rest is unknown. D and trimming come from the DNA, and the V and J calls and clone size come from that table. Present in this sample are about 270,000 clones, 81% of which were seen just once. Just under 3% of the sample rests with the top ten.

General conclusions and limits of the study: Clinical and demographic metadata were provided uncurated, with the amount varying by source and participant.

This TCR was sampled from a woman aged 60-75 years with active or convalescent COVID-19. Sample: peripheral blood. The sequence joins TRBV7-2 to TRBJ2-2, and 8 junction bases match TRBD1. The encoded CDR3 is CASQLVTGATGELFF. At the DNA level, the sequence is TGTGCCAGCCAGTTGGTGACAGGGGCCACCGGGGAGCTGTTTTTT.